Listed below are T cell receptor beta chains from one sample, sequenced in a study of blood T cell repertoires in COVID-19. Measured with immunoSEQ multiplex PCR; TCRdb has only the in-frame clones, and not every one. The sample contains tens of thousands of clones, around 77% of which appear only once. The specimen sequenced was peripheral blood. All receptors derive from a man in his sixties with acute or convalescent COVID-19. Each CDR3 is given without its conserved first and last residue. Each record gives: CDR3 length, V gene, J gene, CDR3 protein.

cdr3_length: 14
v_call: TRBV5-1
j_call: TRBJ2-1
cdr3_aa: ASSGVGQGSYNEQF

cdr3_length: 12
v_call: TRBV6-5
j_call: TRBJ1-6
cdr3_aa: ASSYDRRNSPLH

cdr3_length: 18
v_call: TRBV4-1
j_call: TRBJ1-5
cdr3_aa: ASSQDLGQGVLYSNQPQH

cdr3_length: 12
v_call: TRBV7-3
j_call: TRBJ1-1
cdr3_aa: ASSLNGRGTEAF

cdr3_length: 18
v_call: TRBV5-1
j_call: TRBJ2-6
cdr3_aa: ASSLTFRGIGGTGANVLT

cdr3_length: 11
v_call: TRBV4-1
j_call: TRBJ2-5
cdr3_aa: ASSHTPAETQY

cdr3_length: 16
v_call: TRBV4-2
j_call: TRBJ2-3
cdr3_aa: ASSPSLLAGSSRDTQY

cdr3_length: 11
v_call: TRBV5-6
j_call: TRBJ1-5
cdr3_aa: ASSFDGNQPQH

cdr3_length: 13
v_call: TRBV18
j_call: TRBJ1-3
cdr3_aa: ASSKTDSSGNTIY

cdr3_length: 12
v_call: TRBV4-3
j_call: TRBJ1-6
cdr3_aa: ASGAGGEYSPLH

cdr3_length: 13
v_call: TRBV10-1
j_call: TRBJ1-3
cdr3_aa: ASSSQGASGNTIY

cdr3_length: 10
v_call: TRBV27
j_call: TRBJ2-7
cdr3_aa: ASSLWGNEQY

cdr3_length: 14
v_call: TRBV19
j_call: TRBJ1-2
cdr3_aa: ASSIKTGALNYGYT

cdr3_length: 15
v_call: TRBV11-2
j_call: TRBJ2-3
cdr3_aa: ASTSLGSGTRTDTQY

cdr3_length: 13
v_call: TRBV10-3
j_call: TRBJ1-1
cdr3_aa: AISEEDRQFTEAF

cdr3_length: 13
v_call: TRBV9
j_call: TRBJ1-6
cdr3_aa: ASSSTGTYNSPLH

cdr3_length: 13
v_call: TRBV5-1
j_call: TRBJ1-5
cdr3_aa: ASSLTAGGNQPQH

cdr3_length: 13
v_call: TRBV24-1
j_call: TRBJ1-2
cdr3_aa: ATSDTRGGDYGYT

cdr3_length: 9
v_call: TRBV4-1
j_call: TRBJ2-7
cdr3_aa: ASSQGRVRY

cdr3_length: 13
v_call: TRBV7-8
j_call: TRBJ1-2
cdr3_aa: ASSPPGQIFYGYT

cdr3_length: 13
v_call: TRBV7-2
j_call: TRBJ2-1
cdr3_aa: ASSPGQGIGNEQF

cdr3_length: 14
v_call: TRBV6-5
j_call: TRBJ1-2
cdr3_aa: ASSYGGVKTGYGYT

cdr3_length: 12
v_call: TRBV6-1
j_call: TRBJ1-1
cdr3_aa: ASSERGRGTEAF

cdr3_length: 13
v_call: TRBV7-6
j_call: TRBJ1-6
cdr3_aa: ASSSISPGAGEIH

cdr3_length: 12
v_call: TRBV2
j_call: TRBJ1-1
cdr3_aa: ASSDPGMNTEAF